This TCR beta chain comes out of a study of beta chain features in type 1 diabetes. About the research overall: Healthy donors and patients had similar age, gender and cell yields. Study-level findings and limits: A pattern of fewer insertions and more deletions at VDJ junctions was seen in type 1 diabetes patients. The study found moderately but significantly shorter TCRB CDR3s in all four CD4+ subsets of Type 1 diabetes patients.

The whole isolated RNA underwent reverse transcription, so sequencing captured expressed TCRB transcripts. The protocol was immunoSEQ multiplex PCR, while the TCRdb copy is restricted to in-frame clones and leaves out a portion. This table holds nearly 350,000 clones, around 8% found once. This clone was seen a handful of times. Its antigen remains unidentified. Other DNA sequences from this sample encode an identical CDR3 as well. CD45RO/CCR7/CD25/CD127/CD95/CD27 sorting isolated CD4+ naive, central memory, regulatory and stem cell-like memory cells. Germline V gives CDR1 LGHNA, CDR2 YNFKEQ. This CDR3 comprises 15 residues. Trimming at V came to 0 bases and at J to 2 bases, leaving 2 bases not matched to a gene.

This clonotype originated in a woman aged 18 to 35 in good health. The specimen was central memory CD4+ T cells from blood. This rearrangement joins TRBV4-2 to TRBJ1-1; the match to TRBD1 covers 8 bases. CDR3 loop: CASSQEQGGNTEAFF. The CDR3 DNA reads TGTGCCAGCAGCCAAGAACAGGGGGGAAACACTGAAGCTTTCTTT.